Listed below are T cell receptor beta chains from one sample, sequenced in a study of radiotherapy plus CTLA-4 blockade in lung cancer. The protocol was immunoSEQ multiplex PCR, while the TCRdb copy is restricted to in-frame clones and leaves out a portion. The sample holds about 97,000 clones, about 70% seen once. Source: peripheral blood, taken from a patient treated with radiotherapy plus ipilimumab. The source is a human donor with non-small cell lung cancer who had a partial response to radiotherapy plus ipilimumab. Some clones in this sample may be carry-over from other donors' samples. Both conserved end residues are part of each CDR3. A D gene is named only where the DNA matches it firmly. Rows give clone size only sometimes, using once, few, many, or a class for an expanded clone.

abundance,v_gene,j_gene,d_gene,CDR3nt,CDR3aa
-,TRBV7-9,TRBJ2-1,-,TGTGCCAGCAGCCCGGGGACAACCTACAATGAGCAGTTCTTC,CASSPGTTYNEQFF
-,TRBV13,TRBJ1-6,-,TGTGCCAGCGCTAACTCCTATAATTCACCCCTCCACTTT,CASANSYNSPLHF
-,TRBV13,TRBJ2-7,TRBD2,TGTGCCAGCAGCTTTTCGGGGGGAGCCTACGAGCAGTACTTC,CASSFSGGAYEQYF
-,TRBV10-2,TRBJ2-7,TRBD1,TGCGCCAGCAGAGCTCTACCGGGACAGGGTCTCTACGAGCAGTACTTC,CASRALPGQGLYEQYF
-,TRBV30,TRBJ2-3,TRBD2,TGTGCCTGGACGCGGCGGGAGGCAGATACGCAGTATTTT,CAWTRREADTQYF
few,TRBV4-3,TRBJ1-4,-,TGCGCCAGCAGCCACGCTTGGGCCGAGCCTAATGAAAAACTGTTTTTT,CASSHAWAEPNEKLFF
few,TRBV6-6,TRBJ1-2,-,TGTGCCAGCAGTTACACGACAGGAACCAACTATGGCTACACCTTC,CASSYTTGTNYGYTF
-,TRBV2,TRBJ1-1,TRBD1,TGTGCCAGCACCCGGGACAGGAACACTGAAGCTTTCTTT,CASTRDRNTEAFF
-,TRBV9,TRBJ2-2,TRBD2,TGTGCCAGCAGCGCCCCTCTCGCGGGGGGCATCGGGGAGCTGTTTTTT,CASSAPLAGGIGELFF
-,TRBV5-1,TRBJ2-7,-,TGCGCCAGCAGCTCGGGACTCCAAATAAGCTCCTACGAGCAGTACTTC,CASSSGLQISSYEQYF
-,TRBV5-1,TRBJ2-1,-,TGCGCCAGCAGCCTAACAGGAAATGAGCAGTTCTTC,CASSLTGNEQFF
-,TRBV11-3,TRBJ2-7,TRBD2,TGTGCCAGCAGCTTGGGCGGGGGGGAGTCCTACGAGCAGTACTTC,CASSLGGGESYEQYF
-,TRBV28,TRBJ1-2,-,TGTGCCAGCAGTTTATGGTTTTTTTCCCCAGCAGGTACCTTCTATGGCTACACCTTC,CASSLWFFSPAGTFYGYTF
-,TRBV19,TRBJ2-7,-,TGTGCCAGTAGTCGAAGCGGGTTACCTTTGGAGCAGTACTTC,CASSRSGLPLEQYF
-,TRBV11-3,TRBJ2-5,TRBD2,TGTGCCAGCAGCTTAACAACTAGCGAAGAGACCCAGTACTTC,CASSLTTSEETQYF
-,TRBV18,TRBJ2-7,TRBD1,TGTGCCAGCTCACCGGACAGGGGGGGCGAGCAGTACTTC,CASSPDRGGEQYF
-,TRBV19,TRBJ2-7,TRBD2,TGTGCCAGTAGTCCTTCGACTAGCAGCTACGAGCAGTACTTC,CASSPSTSSYEQYF
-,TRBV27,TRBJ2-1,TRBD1,TGTGCCAGCAGTTTACGGGTGTACGGCCGGGGACGGACAGGGAATTCCTACAATGAGCAGTTCTTC,CASSLRVYGRGRTGNSYNEQFF
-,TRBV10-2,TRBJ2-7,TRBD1,TGCGCCAGCAGTGAGGGCAGGGGGAGCTACGAGCAGTACTTC,CASSEGRGSYEQYF
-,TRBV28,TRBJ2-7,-,TGTGCCAGCAGTTTATGGCAGGGGTGGTACGAGCAGTACTTC,CASSLWQGWYEQYF
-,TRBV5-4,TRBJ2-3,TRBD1,TGTGCCAGCAGCTTAAGGACAGGGCCCACAGATACGCAGTATTTT,CASSLRTGPTDTQYF
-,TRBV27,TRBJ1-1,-,TGTGCCAGCAGTTTATCAGGAGCCGGGAGGACTGAAGCTTTCTTT,CASSLSGAGRTEAFF
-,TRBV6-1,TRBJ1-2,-,TGTGCCAGCACCCGCACCTACTTCTATGGCTACACCTTC,CASTRTYFYGYTF
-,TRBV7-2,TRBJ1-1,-,TGTGCCAGCAGCACTAGTCGGTGGGCTGAAGCTTTCTTT,CASSTSRWAEAFF
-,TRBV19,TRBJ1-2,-,TGTGCCAGCCGACAGGAAAACTATGGCTACACCTTC,CASRQENYGYTF
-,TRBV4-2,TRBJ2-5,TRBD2,TGTGCCAGCAGCCCTCTCCGGACTAGCGGGGGCCAAGAGACCCAGTACTTC,CASSPLRTSGGQETQYF
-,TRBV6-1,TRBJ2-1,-,TGTGCCAGCCGCACTCAGATTCCTGGGGCCAATGAGCAGTTCTTC,CASRTQIPGANEQFF
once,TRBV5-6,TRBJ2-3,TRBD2,TGTGCCAGCAGCTTTTCGACTAGCGGGGACCGCGCGTTT,CASSFSTSGDRAF
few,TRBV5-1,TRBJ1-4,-,TGCGCCAGCAGCGACCAAGGGGCCGCTAATGAAAAACTGTTTTTT,CASSDQGAANEKLFF
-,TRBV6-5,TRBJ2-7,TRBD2,TGTGCCATCAGGCCGGGACTAGCTCACGAGCAGTACTTC,CAIRPGLAHEQYF
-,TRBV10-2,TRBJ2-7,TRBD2,TGCGCCAGCAGGCTCGGGACTAGCGGGAGTGGTCGGTACGAGCAGTACTTC,CASRLGTSGSGRYEQYF
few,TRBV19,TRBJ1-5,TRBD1,TGTGCCAGTACCCCACAGGGGGGGAGAAGCAATCAGCCCCAGCATTTT,CASTPQGGRSNQPQHF
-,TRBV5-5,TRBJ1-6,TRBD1,TGTGCCAGCAGCTTGAACGACAGGGGATATTCACCCCTCCACTTT,CASSLNDRGYSPLHF
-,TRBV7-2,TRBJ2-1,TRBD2,TGTGCCAGCAGCTTAGTGAGCGGGGGCTCCCCTCACAATGAGCAGTTCTTC,CASSLVSGGSPHNEQFF
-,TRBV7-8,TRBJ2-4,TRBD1,TGTGCCAGCAGCTTCCGAAGTATGACAGGGGGGGGGTCCAAAAACATTCAGTACTTC,CASSFRSMTGGGSKNIQYF
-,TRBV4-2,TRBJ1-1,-,TGTGCCAGCAGCCAAGGGGCTGTTGACAGGCGAGCTTTCTTT,CASSQGAVDRRAFF
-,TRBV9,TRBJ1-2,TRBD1,TGTGCCAGCAGCGACCAGGGGGCGCGCGGCTACACCTTC,CASSDQGARGYTF
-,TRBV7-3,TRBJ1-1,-,TGTGCCAGCAGCCGAGGGGGGGGGAACACTGAAGCTTTCTTT,CASSRGGGNTEAFF
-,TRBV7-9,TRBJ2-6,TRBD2,TGTGCCAGCAGCTTCACGGGACTAGTGGCTGGGGCCAACGTCCTGACTTTC,CASSFTGLVAGANVLTF
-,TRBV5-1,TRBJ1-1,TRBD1,TGCGCCAGCAGCTTGGCCCAACAGGGGGCGACTGAAGCTTTCTTT,CASSLAQQGATEAFF
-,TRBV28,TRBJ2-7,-,TGTGCCAGCAGTTATACAGGGACCTACGAGCAGTACTTC,CASSYTGTYEQYF
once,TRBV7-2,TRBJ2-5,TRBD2,TGTGCCAGCACAAAAGGCGGGGGGACCATACAAGAGACCCAGTACTTC,CASTKGGGTIQETQYF
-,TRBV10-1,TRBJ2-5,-,TGCGCCAGCAGTGAGGCGATTACGGGAGAGACCCAGTACTTC,CASSEAITGETQYF
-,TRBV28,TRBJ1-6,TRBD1,TGTGCCTTTCAGGGGGGTAGTTCACCCCTCCACTTT,CAFQGGSSPLHF
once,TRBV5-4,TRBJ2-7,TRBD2,TGTGCCAGCAGATATCAAAGACTAGCGGGAGGGTCGGTCGGAGAGCAGTACTTC,CASRYQRLAGGSVGEQYF
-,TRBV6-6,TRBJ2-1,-,TGTGCCAGCAGCGCACGACAGATTCTCAATGAGCAGTTCTTC,CASSARQILNEQFF
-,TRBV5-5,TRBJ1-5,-,TGTGCCTCCACGGGAGAATACAATCAGCCCCAGCATTTT,CASTGEYNQPQHF
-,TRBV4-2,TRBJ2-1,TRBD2,TGTGCCAGCAGCCAAGTCTCGGCTAGCGGGAGGGGTAATGAGCAGTTCTTC,CASSQVSASGRGNEQFF
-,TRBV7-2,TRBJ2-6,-,TGTGCCAGCGGGAAAACTGGACTCGGGGCCAACGTCCTGACTTTC,CASGKTGLGANVLTF
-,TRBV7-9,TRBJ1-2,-,TGTGCCAGCAGCTTAGGGACATCGTCCTATGGCTACACCTTC,CASSLGTSSYGYTF
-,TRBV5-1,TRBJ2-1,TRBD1,TGCGCCAGCAGCTTTCCCAGGCCAGGGGGCAATGAGCAGTTCTTC,CASSFPRPGGNEQFF
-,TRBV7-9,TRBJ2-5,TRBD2,TGTGCCAGCAGCTTAGCGGGGGGGTTGGAGACCCAGTACTTC,CASSLAGGLETQYF
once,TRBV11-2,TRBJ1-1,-,TGTGCCAGCAGCCAAGAGCGGGGGTACACTGAAGCTTTCTTT,CASSQERGYTEAFF